This T cell receptor beta chain is from a study of blood T cell repertoires in COVID-19. Looking at the study overall: Samples taken during acute and convalescent COVID-19 were collected in the United States, Italy and Spain.

V was clipped by 6 bases and J by 17 bases; unmatched bases: 7. CDR1 and CDR2 (germline): MDHEN, SYDVKM. This CDR3 comprises 11 residues. Libraries were prepared by immunoSEQ multiplex PCR; TCRdb keeps only in-frame clonotypes and omits some of them. The data show fewer than 200,000 clones, with 80% to 90% seen just once and around 3.6% held by the top ten. Participants, about 18 to 90 years old, spanned about two dozen US areas. The TCR sequence derives from a woman in her fifties or sixties in a cohort exposed to, infected with or recovered from COVID-19 (not recorded which). The sequencing sample was made of PBMCs or T cells enriched from blood (not recorded which). The rearrangement uses TRBV28 and TRBJ1-6, with 7 bases matching TRBD1. The CDR3 loop is CASSTDREVHF. Written as DNA, the CDR3 is TGTGCCAGCAGCACTGACAGGGAAGTCCACTTT. Full variable domain (remainder filled in from reference TRBV28 and TRBJ1-6): DVKVTQSSRYLVKRTGEKVFLECVQDMDHENMFWYRQDPGLGLRLIYFSYDVKMKEKGDIPEGYSVSREKKERFSLILESASTNQTSMYLCASSTDREVHFGNGTRLTVT.